Sequencing of this T cell receptor beta chain was carried out in a study of blood T cell repertoires in COVID-19. The wider study: There were acute and convalescent COVID-19 samples, and they came from the United States, Italy and Spain.

The CDR3 length is 14 residues. V was cut by 3 bases and J by 8 bases, with 13 bases left in between. CDR1 is LNHDA, CDR2 SQIVND, per germline (reference sequence). Contact with a PCR-confirmed or clinician-diagnosed COVID-19 case occurred within 2 weeks of entry. Original analysis: The authors estimated nucleated cell counts from reference gene primer amplification. The data were produced by immunoSEQ multiplex PCR, yet TCRdb's version contains in-frame clones alone and is incomplete. The D gene and trimming were derived from the DNA, and the V and J assignments and clone size from that table. The repertoire consists of about 260,000 clones, with approximately 90% occurring once and the leading ten covering approximately 2.7%.

Sequencing was carried out using PBMCs or T cells enriched from blood (not recorded which). This chain joins TRBV19 and TRBJ1-4; D gene uncertain. The TCR comes from a man aged 40-55 years who had been exposed to COVID-19. This chain's CDR3 is CASSILNREEKLFF. CDR3 bases: TGTGCCAGTAGTATCCTTAACCGAGAGGAAAAACTGTTTTTT.